The 31 T cell receptor beta chains below all came from one sample that was sequenced in a study of T-cell memory formation after mild COVID-19. TCRdb used MiXCR to reprocess the 5' RACE reads, holding one entry per CDR3 protein. Among roughly 510,000 distinct CDR3 sequences listed, around 15% were seen once. The specimen was PBMCs or a T cell subset sorted from them (not recorded which). All receptors come from an adult woman who had mild COVID-19 (a few samples of this study predate the infection). Cell type and time point are not known.

The chain combines TRBV9 with TRBJ2-5, with 7 positions matching TRBD1. The CDR3 has 15 amino acids. Germline lookup yields CDR1 SGDLS and CDR2 YYNGEE. The J segment lost 5 bases and the V segment lost 3 bases, leaving 10 bases of the junction unmatched. CDR3 DNA: TGTGCCAGCAGCGCCAGACAGGGAGAGGGGGAGACCCAGTACTTC. As protein: CASSARQGEGETQYF.

The rearrangement joins TRBV3-1 to TRBJ2-7; 7 positions agree with TRBD1. The germline CDR1 and CDR2 sequences are LGHDT and YNNKEL (reference sequence). After removal of 5 bases from V and 0 bases from J, the junction contained 7 bases not matched to a gene. CDR3 length equals 15 residues. The CDR3 nucleotides are TGTGCCAGCAGCTCCGGACAGGTACACTCCTACGAGCAGTACTTC. Its translation is CASSSGQVHSYEQYF.

The V and J genes are TRBV27 and TRBJ2-3; D could derive from TRBD1 or TRBD2 (5 bases each). Germline loops: CDR1 MNHEY, CDR2 SMNVEV (reference sequence). The CDR3 extends over 15 amino acids. V was clipped by 3 bases and J by 6 bases, with 16 bases between them. The CDR3, as DNA: TGTGCCAGCAGTTTCATTAACGGGACCCTCGATACGCAGTATTTT. This encodes CASSFINGTLDTQYF.

There are a few counts of this clonotype. This chain uses TRBV7-9 with TRBJ2-1; 10 bases match TRBD2. Trimming cost V 5 bases and J 5 bases; bases outside gene matches: 3. CDR3 length: 14 amino acids. Germline CDR1 is SEHNR and CDR2 is FQNEAQ (reference sequence). In DNA, the CDR3 is TGTGCCAGCAGCCCTAGCGGGGGTAACAATGAGCAGTTCTTC. Its protein product is CASSPSGGNNEQFF.

V gene TRBV7-2 combines with J gene TRBJ1-2; D not certain. Germline CDR1 reads SGHTA; CDR2 reads FQGNSA. The V and J ends lost 5 bases and 2 bases respectively, with 6 bases between them. The CDR3 loop spans 12 amino acids. The CDR3 nucleotides read TGTGCCAGCAGCGCCGACAACTATGGCTACACCTTC. It yields the protein CASSADNYGYTF.

The rearrangement links TRBV5-1 to TRBJ2-3; 11 positions agree with TRBD2. V was pared by 3 bases and J by 4 bases, with 4 bases of the junction left unmatched. Germline V CDR1 and CDR2: SGHRS, YFSETQ. The CDR3 is made up of 15 amino acids. CDR3 coding DNA: TGCGCCAGCAGCTACTCACTAGCGGGGGCAGATACGCAGTATTTT. This codes for CASSYSLAGADTQYF.

This clonotype was seen more than once but under ten times. The chain employs TRBV12-3 or TRBV12-4 and TRBJ1-2; D unresolved. This CDR3 comprises 12 residues. Trimming left V 5 bases short and J 4 bases short, with 8 bases between. The CDR3 DNA is TGTGCCAGCAGTCCGTGGGGCTATGGCTACACCTTC. Translation gives CASSPWGYGYTF.

This clonotype has only a few counts. Here the CDR3 DNA reads TGTGCCAGCAGGGGACAGGGAAAGTATGGCTACACCTTC. It specifies CASRGQGKYGYTF. The chain is built from TRBV12-3 or TRBV12-4 and TRBJ1-2; 9 nucleotides line up with TRBD1. J lost 5 bases, V lost 6 bases, and 4 bases had no gene match. This CDR3 comprises 13 residues.

This clonotype was counted at least ten times. The chain joins TRBV7-2 to TRBJ2-7; 10 positions match TRBD2. The V segment lost 5 bases and the J segment 4 bases; nucleotides outside the gene matches: 11. The CDR3 consists of 16 residues. CDR1 SGHTA and CDR2 FQGNSA come from the germline V gene. Written as DNA, the CDR3 is TGTGCCAGCAGCAAGACTAGCGGGTCCTCCGGGTACGAGCAGTACTTC. This translates into CASSKTSGSSGYEQYF.

This clonotype has a single count. The chain uses TRBV21-1 and TRBJ2-1; the D segment call TRBD2 is taken from the table without a DNA check. TRBV21-1 is a pseudogene segment. The CDR3 length is 17 residues. CDR3 loop: CASSKAPLAGGRNEQFF. As DNA, the CDR3 is TGTGCCAGCAGCAAAGCCCCACTAGCGGGAGGGCGCAATGAGCAGTTCTTC.

For this clonotype: The junction and the germline gene differ at one end; a read error may be behind it. This chain uses TRBV5-1 with TRBJ2-3, with 13 positions matching TRBD2. The CDR3 spans 18 residues. Germline lookup yields CDR1 SGHRS and CDR2 YFSETQ. CDR3 nucleotide sequence: TGCTCCAGCAGCCAAGGACTAGCGGGAGAACCTAGCACAGATACGCAGTATTTT. It specifies CSSSQGLAGEPSTDTQYF.

This clonotype was seen more than once but under ten times. The chain has TRBV25-1 and TRBJ2-1; TRBD2 is a possible D gene (6 bases). V lost 2 bases and J lost 9, with 14 bases in between. The CDR3 is 14 amino acids. Germline CDR1 reads MGHDK; CDR2 reads SYGVNS. Written as DNA, the CDR3 is TGTGCCAGCAGTGAAGCCGGCGGGACCCGTGAGCAGTTCTTC. It is translated as CASSEAGGTREQFF.

The chain couples TRBV14 to TRBJ2-3; D uncertain. CDR1 SGHDN and CDR2 FVKESK come from the germline V gene. There are 15 residues in the CDR3. The V gene lost 1 base and the J gene lost 2 bases, with 10 bases spanning the gap. The CDR3 region has the DNA TGTGCCAGCAGCCAAGTCGGTGGTTTCACAGATACGCAGTATTTT. This translates into CASSQVGGFTDTQYF.

The genes are TRBV19 and TRBJ1-6, with 8 bases lining up with TRBD1. The CDR3 is made up of 13 amino acids. V lost 8 bases, J lost 8 bases, and 5 bases stayed unmatched. Per the germline V gene, CDR1 is LNHDA and CDR2 is SQIVND (reference sequence). The CDR3 sequence: CASLQGVDSPLHF. Here the CDR3 DNA reads TGTGCCAGTTTACAGGGGGTTGATTCACCCCTCCACTTT.

V and J are TRBV7-9 and TRBJ2-2; 7 bases map to TRBD1. The CDR3 sequence is 14 residues long. Germline V gene sequence: CDR1 SEHNR, CDR2 FQNEAQ (reference sequence). Trimming cost V 5 bases and J 3 bases; bases outside gene matches: 3. The CDR3 bases are TGTGCCAGCAGCCAGGGACAGTACACCGGGGAGCTGTTTTTT. The encoded protein is CASSQGQYTGELFF.

This clonotype showed up just a few times. The V and J genes are TRBV18 and TRBJ2-4; D possibly corresponds to TRBD1 (5 bases). Germline V gene sequence: CDR1 KGHSH, CDR2 LQKENI. This CDR3 region has 15 residues. The V gene lost 4 bases and the J gene lost 3 bases, with 13 bases spanning the gap. The CDR3 is CASSHLDQGKNIQYF. The CDR3 DNA reads TGTGCCAGCTCACATTTGGACCAGGGCAAAAACATTCAGTACTTC.

This clonotype was seen more than once but under ten times. The chain carries TRBV12-3 or TRBV12-4 and TRBJ2-1, with D possibly being TRBD1 (5 bases). Between the trimmed V and J ends, which lost 11 bases and 10 bases, there was a span of 18 bases. The CDR3 totals 12 residues. The CDR3, as DNA: TGTGCCCAAGTTTTAGGGGCAACCGAGCAGTTCTTC. It translates to CAQVLGATEQFF.

The table lists this clonotype with a count of one. The chain is built from TRBV12-3 or TRBV12-4 and TRBJ1-3, with a tentative D call TRBD1 (6 bases). Trimming left V 6 bases short and J 0 bases short, with 9 bases between. The CDR3 covers 14 residues. The CDR3 region has the DNA TGTGCCAGCAGAAACAGGGACTCTGGAAACACCATATATTTT. Translated: CASRNRDSGNTIYF.

This clonotype was detected only a few times. The chain joins TRBV5-1 to TRBJ1-2; no firm D call. The CDR3 runs 14 residues. In germline, CDR1 is SGHRS, CDR2 YFSETQ. Trimming removed 0 bases at V and 7 bases at J, with 13 bases between. CDR3 sequence: CASSLDSSLAGYTF. Written as DNA, the CDR3 is TGCGCCAGCAGCTTGGACAGCTCCCTTGCTGGCTACACCTTC.

This clonotype has a handful of counts. The chain combines TRBV27 with TRBJ2-3; D not resolved. This CDR3 is built from 15 residues. The V end lost 0 bases, the J end lost 0 bases, and 7 bases lay between the germline ends. Per the germline V gene, CDR1 is MNHEY and CDR2 is SMNVEV (reference sequence). CDR3 in amino acids: CASSLSLTSTDTQYF. CDR3 bases: TGTGCCAGCAGTTTATCGCTCACTAGCACAGATACGCAGTATTTT.

Many counts were recorded for this clonotype. The chain has TRBV7-9 and TRBJ1-4; D perhaps matches TRBD1 (6 bases). Trimming pared 3 bases from V and 6 bases from J, leaving 17 bases between. The CDR3 loop spans 16 amino acids. Germline CDR1 is SEHNR and CDR2 is FQNEAQ (reference sequence). CDR3 DNA sequence: TGTGCCAGCAGCTTCAACCCGGACAGTGGCCATGAAAAACTGTTTTTT. Protein product: CASSFNPDSGHEKLFF.

Only a few counts were recorded for this clonotype. V and J are TRBV5-1 and TRBJ1-1, with D unresolved. The germline CDR1 and CDR2 sequences are SGHRS and YFSETQ. Between the trimmed V and J ends, which lost 0 bases and 3 bases, there was a span of 9 bases. This CDR3 has 14 amino acids. The DNA of the CDR3 is TGCGCCAGCAGCTTGGAGGACGTGGACACTGAAGCTTTCTTT. Protein product: CASSLEDVDTEAFF.

This clonotype showed up many times. The chain combines TRBV7-8 with TRBJ1-2; no reliable D call. The CDR3 contains 13 residues. Deletions cut 3 bases from V and 4 bases from J, with 9 bases between. Germline V gene sequence: CDR1 SGHVS, CDR2 FQNEAQ. The CDR3 DNA sequence: TGTGCCAGCAGCTTCAGTACGGGCTATGGCTACACCTTC. It encodes CASSFSTGYGYTF.

This clonotype was counted between two and nine times. The chain uses TRBV27 and TRBJ2-5; 7 bases align to TRBD1. The V gene end was trimmed by 6 bases and the J gene end by 4 bases; junction bases not matched to a gene: 11. CDR3 length: 15 amino acids. Germline lookup yields CDR1 MNHEY and CDR2 SMNVEV (reference sequence). The CDR3 coding sequence is TGTGCCAGCAGGGGGTTGATGACAGGGCGAGAGACCCAGTACTTC. This sequence encodes CASRGLMTGRETQYF.

This clonotype showed up many times. The gene calls are TRBV4-2 and TRBJ1-1; TRBD1 matches at 8 bases. This CDR3 contains 15 residues. The germline V gene encodes CDR1 LGHNA and CDR2 YNFKEQ. The J segment lost 1 base and the V segment lost 0 bases, leaving 1 base of the junction unmatched. CDR3 sequence reads: CASSQDGQGNTEAFF. The CDR3 DNA sequence: TGTGCCAGCAGCCAAGACGGACAGGGGAACACTGAAGCTTTCTTT.

The chain links TRBV7-9 to TRBJ1-1; D is unclear. Between the trimmed V and J ends, which lost 6 bases and 5 bases, there was a span of 10 bases. CDR1 and CDR2 (germline): SEHNR, FQNEAQ (reference sequence). This CDR3 has 12 amino acids. The CDR3 reads CASRDSETEAFF. CDR3 DNA sequence: TGTGCCAGCAGGGATTCAGAAACTGAAGCTTTCTTT.

A few counts support this clonotype. The V call is TRBV9, the J call TRBJ1-1, with 7 bases lining up with TRBD1. V dropped 4 bases and J dropped 0; count of bases not matched to a gene: 6. CDR3 size: 15 residues. Germline values: CDR1 SGDLS, CDR2 YYNGEE. CDR3 DNA sequence: TGTGCCAGCAGCCGGGACAGACACATGAACACTGAAGCTTTCTTT. This sequence encodes CASSRDRHMNTEAFF.

This clonotype has a handful of counts. V usage is TRBV9 and J usage is TRBJ2-1; 13 positions agree with TRBD2. CDR1 is SGDLS, CDR2 YYNGEE, per germline. The CDR3 spans 18 residues. J gave up 4 bases and V 2 bases, and 9 bases lay outside the gene matches. This chain's CDR3 is CASSVGLAGATRYNEQFF. CDR3 in DNA: TGTGCCAGCAGCGTCGGACTAGCGGGGGCCACGAGGTACAATGAGCAGTTCTTC.

V is TRBV6-5 and J is TRBJ1-1; 9 nucleotides agree with TRBD1. Trimming at V came to 6 bases and at J to 6 bases, leaving 11 bases not matched to a gene. The V gene's germline CDR1 is MNHEY and CDR2 SVGAGI. The CDR3 is 15 amino acids. The CDR3 protein is CASSEYRGPIAEAFF. The CDR3 nucleotides read TGTGCCAGCAGCGAATACAGGGGGCCGATCGCTGAAGCTTTCTTT.

The chain links TRBV5-1 to TRBJ2-5, with 8 nucleotides matching TRBD2. Trimming at V came to 4 bases and at J to 2 bases, leaving 10 bases not matched to a gene. Germline V gene data show CDR1 as SGHRS and CDR2 as YFSETQ. CDR3 size: 16 residues. CDR3 bases: TGCGCCAGCAGCCACCGGGTAGCGGGGCCACAAGAGACCCAGTACTTC. Residues: CASSHRVAGPQETQYF.

This clonotype was observed many times. The chain carries TRBV4-1 and TRBJ2-7, with TRBD2 as a possible D gene (6 bases). The germline CDR1 and CDR2 sequences are MGHRA and YSYEKL. V was pared by 1 base and J by 4 bases, with 23 bases between. This CDR3 spans 18 amino acids. The CDR3 DNA is TGCGCCAGCAGCCAAGGTCCCCCGATAGCGGACCGTGGGTACGAGCAGTACTTC. This codes for CASSQGPPIADRGYEQYF.